The T cell receptor (beta chain) under discussion was sequenced for a study of blood T cell repertoires in COVID-19. Study overall: Samples representing acute and convalescent COVID-19 were sourced from the United States, Italy and Spain. T cells, B-cell-depleted T cells, or PBMCs provided the cDNA or gDNA that served as material.

This CDR3 has 14 residues. V was clipped by 4 bases and J by 1 base; unmatched bases: 0. Germline CDR1 is SQVTM and CDR2 is ANQGSEA. In this sample, this clone turned up once. In the original processing: Amplified reference gene primers provided the basis for estimating nucleated cell counts. TCRdb keeps only in-frame clones here, not all; method: immunoSEQ multiplex PCR. That table is the source of V, J and clone size, and D and trimming were worked out from the DNA. The sample yields roughly 200,000 clones, 70% to 85% seen once. The rearrangement joins TRBV29-1 to TRBJ2-6; 8 positions match TRBD2. The sequencing input was peripheral blood. The sequence was collected from a man aged 50-60 years who had recovered from COVID-19. CDR3 protein: CSVVAGSGANVLTF. CDR3 bases: TGCAGCGTTGTAGCGGGATCTGGGGCCAACGTCCTGACTTTC.